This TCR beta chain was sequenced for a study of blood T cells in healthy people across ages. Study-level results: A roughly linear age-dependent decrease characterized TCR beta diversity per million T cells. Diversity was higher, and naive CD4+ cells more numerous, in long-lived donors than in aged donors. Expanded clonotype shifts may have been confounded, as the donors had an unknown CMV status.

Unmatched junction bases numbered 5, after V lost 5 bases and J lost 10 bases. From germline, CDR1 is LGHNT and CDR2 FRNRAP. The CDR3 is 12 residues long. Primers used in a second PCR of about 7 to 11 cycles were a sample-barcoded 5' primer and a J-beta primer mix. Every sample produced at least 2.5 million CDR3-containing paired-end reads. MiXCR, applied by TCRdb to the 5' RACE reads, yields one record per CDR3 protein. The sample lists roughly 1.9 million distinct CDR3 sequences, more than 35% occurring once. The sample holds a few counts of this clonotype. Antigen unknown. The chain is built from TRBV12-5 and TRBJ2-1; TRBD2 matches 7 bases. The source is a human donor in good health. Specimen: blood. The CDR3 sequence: CASGPRDYEQFF. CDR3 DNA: TGTGCTAGTGGTCCCAGGGACTACGAGCAGTTCTTC. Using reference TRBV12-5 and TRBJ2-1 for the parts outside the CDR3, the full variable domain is DARVTQTPRHKVTEMGQEVTMRCQPILGHNTVFWYRQTMMQGLELLAYFRNRAPLDDSGMPKDRFSAEMPDATLATLKIQPSEPRDSAVYFCASGPRDYEQFFGPGTRLTVL.